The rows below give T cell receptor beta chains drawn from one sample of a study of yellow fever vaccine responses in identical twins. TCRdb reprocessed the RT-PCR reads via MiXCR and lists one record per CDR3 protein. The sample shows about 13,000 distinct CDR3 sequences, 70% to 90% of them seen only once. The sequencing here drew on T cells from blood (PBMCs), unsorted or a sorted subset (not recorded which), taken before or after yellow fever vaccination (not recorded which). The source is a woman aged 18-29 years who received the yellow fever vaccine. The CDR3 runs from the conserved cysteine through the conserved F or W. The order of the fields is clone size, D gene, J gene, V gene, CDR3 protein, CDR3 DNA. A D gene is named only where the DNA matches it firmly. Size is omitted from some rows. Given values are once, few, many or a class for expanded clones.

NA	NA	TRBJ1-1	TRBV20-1	CSARVGVKNTEAFF	TGCAGTGCTAGAGTTGGGGTAAAGAACACTGAAGCTTTCTTT
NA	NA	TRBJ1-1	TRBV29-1	CSVDERTGEAFF	TGCAGCGTTGATGAGAGGACGGGTGAAGCTTTCTTT
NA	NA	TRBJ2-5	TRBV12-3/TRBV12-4	CASSSQYQETQYF	TGTGCCAGCAGCAGTCAGTACCAAGAGACCCAGTACTTC
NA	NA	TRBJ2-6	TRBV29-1	CSVWANVLTF	TGCAGCGTCTGGGCCAACGTCCTGACTTTC
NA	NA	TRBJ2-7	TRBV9	CASSVVELSYEQYF	TGTGCCAGCAGCGTAGTTGAGCTATCCTACGAGCAGTACTTC
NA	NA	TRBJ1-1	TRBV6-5	CASSYGVSTEAFF	TGTGCCAGCAGTTACGGGGTTAGCACTGAAGCTTTCTTT
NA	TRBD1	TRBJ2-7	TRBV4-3	CASSPRTGYEQYF	TGCGCCAGCAGCCCCCGGACAGGTTACGAGCAGTACTTC
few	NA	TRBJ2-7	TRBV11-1	CASSAAGVYEQYF	TGTGCCAGCAGCGCTGCAGGGGTTTACGAGCAGTACTTC
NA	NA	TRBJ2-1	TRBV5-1	CASSPELTITQGTRNEQFF	TGCGCCAGCAGCCCGGAACTGACGATTACCCAGGGGACAAGGAATGAGCAGTTCTTC
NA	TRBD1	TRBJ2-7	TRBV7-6	CASSVGTGSYEQYF	TGTGCCAGCAGCGTTGGGACAGGGTCCTACGAGCAGTACTTC
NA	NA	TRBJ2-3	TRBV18	CASSPSLTDTQYF	TGTGCCAGCTCACCAAGTCTGACAGATACGCAGTATTTT
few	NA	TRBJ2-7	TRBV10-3	CAISESSSLNEQYF	TGTGCCATCAGTGAGTCGTCTTCCCTCAACGAGCAGTACTTC
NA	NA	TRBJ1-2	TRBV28	CASSGRNYGYTF	TGTGCCAGCAGTGGGCGTAATTATGGCTACACCTTC
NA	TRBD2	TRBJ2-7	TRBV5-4	CASSLDGLAGGPNEQYF	TGTGCCAGCAGCTTGGATGGACTAGCGGGGGGGCCCAACGAGCAGTACTTC
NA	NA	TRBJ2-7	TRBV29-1	CSVHTASSYEQYF	TGCAGCGTTCATACTGCCAGCTCCTACGAGCAGTACTTC
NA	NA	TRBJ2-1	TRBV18	CASSPTGSSYNEQFF	TGTGCCAGCTCACCGACGGGGAGCTCCTACAATGAGCAGTTCTTC
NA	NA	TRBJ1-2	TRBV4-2	CASSQSGYGYTF	TGTGCCAGCAGCCAATCCGGTTATGGCTACACCTTC
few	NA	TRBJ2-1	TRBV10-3	CAISVVNRNEQFF	TGTGCCATCAGTGTCGTGAATAGAAATGAGCAGTTCTTC
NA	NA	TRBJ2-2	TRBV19	CASSIMGSTGELFF	TGTGCCAGTAGTATAATGGGATCCACCGGGGAGCTGTTTTTT
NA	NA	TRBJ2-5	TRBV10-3	CAISEAPRETQYF	TGTGCCATCAGTGAGGCACCGAGGGAGACCCAGTACTTC
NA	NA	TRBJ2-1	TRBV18	CASSPPVTYYNEQFF	TGTGCCAGCTCACCACCTGTCACTTACTACAATGAGCAGTTCTTC
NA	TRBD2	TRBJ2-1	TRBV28	CASSFRGRSSEQFF	TGTGCCAGCAGTTTTCGCGGGAGATCTAGTGAGCAGTTCTTC
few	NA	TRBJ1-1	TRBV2	CASSGDSPNTEAFF	TGTGCCAGCAGCGGCGACAGTCCGAACACTGAAGCTTTCTTT
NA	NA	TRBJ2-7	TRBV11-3	CAGGHTYEQYF	TGTGCCGGGGGCCACACGTACGAGCAGTACTTC
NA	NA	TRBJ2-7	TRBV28	CASSSGNSYEQYF	TGTGCCAGCAGTTCCGGGAACTCCTACGAGCAGTACTTC
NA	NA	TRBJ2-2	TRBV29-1	CSGEIGSGTGELFF	TGCAGCGGGGAGATCGGGAGCGGCACCGGGGAGCTGTTTTTT
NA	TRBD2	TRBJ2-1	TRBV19	CASTRGGGNEQFF	TGTGCCAGTACTCGGGGGGGGGGCAATGAGCAGTTCTTC
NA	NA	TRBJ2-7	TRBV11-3	CASSQVGAITSYEQYF	TGTGCCAGCAGCCAAGTCGGGGCGATCACCTCCTACGAGCAGTACTTC
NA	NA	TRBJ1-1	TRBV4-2	CASSQGRVNTEAFF	TGTGCCAGCAGCCAAGGGCGTGTGAACACTGAAGCTTTCTTT
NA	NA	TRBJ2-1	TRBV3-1	CASSLTSVREQFF	TGTGCCAGCAGCCTGACGTCTGTTCGTGAGCAGTTCTTC
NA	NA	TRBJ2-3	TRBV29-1	CSVATSAKGTDTQYF	TGCAGCGTTGCGACATCGGCGAAAGGCACAGATACGCAGTATTTT